The clone carrying this T cell receptor beta chain was picked up many times. The target antigen is unknown. This sample is part of a study of T cells in Graves' hyperthyroidism and ophthalmopathy. Regarding the study as a whole: A model of 13 V-J pairs discriminated ophthalmopathy from stable hyperthyroidism. Ophthalmopathy was predicted by the model a median of approximately 6.6 months ahead of onset.

Ophthalmopathy cases scored 3 or more on the Clinical Activity Score and 4 or more on NOSPECS grade, with duration below 3 months. From germline, CDR1 is SGHNT and CDR2 YENEEA. With 7 bases clipped from V and 0 bases from J, the junction kept 6 bases outside the gene matches. There are 14 residues in the CDR3. Researchers took RNA transcripts and amplified the TCR beta CDR3 regions from them. Initially, a first-round RT-PCR of the TCR CDR3 employed the HTBI primer set. TCRdb passed the multiplex PCR reads through MiXCR, listing each CDR3 protein once. This sample has fewer than 650,000 distinct CDR3 sequences; 13% to 15% occur once, and the top ten carry roughly 7.1%.

The origin of this receptor is a woman aged 18 to 35 with Graves' ophthalmopathy. The chain joins TRBV11-3 to TRBJ2-7; TRBD1 matches at 7 bases. The sequenced sample was blood. The CDR3 DNA reads as TGTGCCAGCACTCCAACAGGGGCCTCCTACGAGCAGTACTTC. This encodes CASTPTGASYEQYF.